The entry that follows covers one T cell receptor (beta chain) sequence. The V gene's germline CDR1 is DFQATT and CDR2 SNEGSKA (reference sequence). V was pared by 3 bases and J by 0 bases, with 5 bases between. The CDR3 totals 13 residues. This record comes from a study of identical twins. TCRdb passed the 5' RACE reads through MiXCR, listing each CDR3 protein once. The sample shows about 890,000 distinct CDR3 sequences, around 12% of them seen only once. The sample was also reused in another study, on yellow fever vaccine responses in identical twins.

The TCR comes from a woman in her late teens or twenties in good health. The sequencing input was PBMCs. V and J are TRBV20-1 and TRBJ2-2; no definite D call. CDR3: CSASAPNTGELFF. The CDR3 DNA sequence: TGCAGTGCTAGCGCCCCGAACACCGGGGAGCTGTTTTTT.